This TCR beta chain was observed in a study of read filtering for tumor transcriptome and immune sequencing. Study at large: Whole-transcriptome libraries were prepared after DNase treatment. Notes on the study in general: Even smaller IR-seq throughput identified most shared clonotypes. Approximately 77% of IR-seq clonotypes had a single read, yet these held roughly 3.8% of reads.

J was trimmed by 0 bases and V by 7 bases; bases with no gene match: 6. The length of the CDR3 is 15 residues. The germline V gene encodes CDR1 SGHVS and CDR2 FQNEAQ. Every patient had bone marrow sampled while the disease was active. Molecular barcoded adaptors covering alpha/delta and beta/gamma chains were used on about 390 ng RNA. TCRdb used MiXCR to reprocess the reads, holding one entry per CDR3 protein. This table has 85,000 or so distinct CDR3 sequences, about 12% appearing once. This clonotype was seen many times. The antigen is unknown. Source material: a population of CD138-negative cells sorted from bone marrow. This TCR was recovered from a donor at least 40 years old with multiple myeloma. The J gene is TRBJ2-1, the V gene TRBV7-8, with 7 positions matching TRBD1. CDR3 sequence: CASIGTVSSYNEQFF. CDR3 nucleotides: TGTGCCAGCATCGGGACAGTTAGCTCCTACAATGAGCAGTTCTTC.